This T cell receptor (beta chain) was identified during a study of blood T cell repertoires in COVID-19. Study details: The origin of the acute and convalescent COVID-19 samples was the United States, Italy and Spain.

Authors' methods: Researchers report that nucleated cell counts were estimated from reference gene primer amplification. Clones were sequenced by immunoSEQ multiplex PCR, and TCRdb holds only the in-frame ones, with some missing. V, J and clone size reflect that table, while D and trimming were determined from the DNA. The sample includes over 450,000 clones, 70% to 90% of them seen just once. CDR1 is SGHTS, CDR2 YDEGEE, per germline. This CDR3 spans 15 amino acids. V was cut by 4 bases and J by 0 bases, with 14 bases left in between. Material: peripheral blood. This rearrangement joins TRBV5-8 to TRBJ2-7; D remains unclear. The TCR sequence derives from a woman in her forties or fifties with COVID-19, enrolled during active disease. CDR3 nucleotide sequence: TGTGCCAGCAGCCGCGACATATCACCCTCCTACGAGCAGTACTTC. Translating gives CASSRDISPSYEQYF.